One sample yielded the 8 T cell receptor beta chains listed below, sequenced in a study of T cells in tuberculosis. Clones were read by immunoSEQ multiplex PCR, and TCRdb kept only the in-frame ones, dropping some. This sample has 20,000 to 25,000 clones, with approximately 97% found just once. Source material: PBMCs. The receptors come from a donor under 30 with latent tuberculosis or without tuberculosis infection.

V gene TRBV6-5 combines with J gene TRBJ1-2; TRBD1 matches 11 bases. This CDR3 contains 12 residues. Per germline, CDR1 MNHEY and CDR2 SVGAGI. V shed 6 bases and J 11 bases; nucleotides not matched to a gene: 5. The CDR3 nucleotides read TGTGCCAGCAGCCGGACAGGGGGCGCATACACCTTC. It is translated as CASSRTGGAYTF.

The rearrangement joins TRBV29-1 to TRBJ1-1; D ambiguous. This CDR3 contains 11 residues. The V gene lost 3 bases and the J gene lost 4 bases, with 6 bases spanning the gap. Germline V gene lookup returns CDR1 SQVTM and CDR2 ANQGSEA. The CDR3 loop is CSVEAGTEAFF. For the CDR3, the DNA is TGCAGCGTTGAGGCGGGCACTGAAGCTTTCTTT.

V usage is TRBV30 and J usage is TRBJ1-1; the D is unclear. Trimming shortened V by 1 base and J by 1 base, and 4 bases separated the two germline ends. This CDR3 contains 12 residues. From germline, CDR1 is GTSNPN and CDR2 SVGIG (reference sequence). The CDR3 DNA sequence: TGTGCCTGGAGTGACAGGAACACTGAAGCTTTCTTT. Amino acids: CAWSDRNTEAFF.

The chain uses TRBV20-1 and TRBJ1-1; TRBD1 is a possible D gene (5 bases). The CDR3 extends over 11 amino acids. Trimming removed 5 bases at V and 11 bases at J, with 15 bases between. Germline loops: CDR1 DFQATT, CDR2 SNEGSKA (reference sequence). The CDR3 protein is CSAAVPAGAFF. The CDR3 nucleotides are TGCAGTGCTGCCGTCCCGGCAGGGGCTTTCTTT.

This sequence joins TRBV27 and TRBJ1-3, with TRBD1 as a possible D gene (5 bases). Between the trimmed V and J ends, which lost 2 bases and 2 bases, there was a span of 13 bases. This CDR3 has 16 amino acids. CDR1 is MNHEY, CDR2 SMNVEV, per germline (reference sequence). CDR3 DNA: TGTGCCAGCAGTTTAGGGGTGGGGGAGGCTGGAAACACCATATATTTT. It translates to CASSLGVGEAGNTIYF.

The rearrangement links TRBV15 to TRBJ1-1; 7 bases agree with TRBD1. This CDR3 comprises 17 residues. Germline CDR1 and CDR2: LNHNV and YYDKDF (reference sequence). V was clipped by 6 bases and J by 1 base; unmatched bases: 14. CDR3 DNA: TGTGCCACCAGTACTAAAGGGGGCGAAAGACCGAACACTGAAGCTTTCTTT. Amino acid sequence: CATSTKGGERPNTEAFF.

This chain joins TRBV6-5 and TRBJ2-5, with a weak D call TRBD1 (7 bases). Looked up from germline, CDR1 is MNHEY and CDR2 is SVGAGI. Trimming left V 7 bases short and J 5 bases short, with 14 bases between. The CDR3 is 13 residues long. CDR3 sequence: CASIQTGTETQYF. The DNA for the CDR3 is TGTGCCAGCATTCAGACAGGGACTGAGACCCAGTACTTC.

V gene TRBV7-2 combines with J gene TRBJ1-2; D gene uncertain. V lost 1 base, J lost 6 bases, and 15 bases lay in between. This CDR3 has 15 amino acids. Germline V CDR1 and CDR2: SGHTA, FQGNSA. CDR3 sequence: CASSLVGRRRNGYTF. The CDR3 DNA reads TGTGCCAGCAGCTTAGTGGGCAGGAGGCGCAATGGCTACACCTTC.